One and the same sample provided the 24 T cell receptor beta chains below, sequenced in a study of Ad26.COV2.S vaccination and SARS-CoV-2 variants. This sample's treatment: about 20 received Ad26.COV2.S at low or high dose, single or two shots; five or six received placebo; per-sample allocation not given. The samples date from day 63 after the first vaccine or placebo injection. Profiling relied on immunoSEQ multiplex PCR, and the TCRdb table lists in-frame clones only, not all of them. The sample contains about 440,000 clones, 90% of which appear only once. The sample in question was peripheral blood, obtained in a trial of Ad26.COV2.S vaccine versus placebo. These receptors were collected from a person aged 18-65 years who received the Ad26.COV2.S COVID-19 vaccine or a placebo.

V usage is TRBV7-2 and J usage is TRBJ1-3, with D tentatively TRBD1 (5 bases). The CDR3 is 14 amino acids. Germline CDR1 is SGHTA and CDR2 is FQGNSA. Trimming took 8 bases from V and 0 from J, leaving 11 bases between them. For the CDR3, the DNA is TGTGCCAGCGCCTCAGGGATCTCTGGAAACACCATATATTTT. This sequence encodes CASASGISGNTIYF.

This sequence joins TRBV6-1 and TRBJ1-2, with 7 bases lining up with TRBD1. CDR1 is MNHNS, CDR2 SASEGT, per germline. The CDR3 covers 15 residues. The junction had 10 bases not matched to a gene; V was cut back by 5 bases and J by 4 bases. The CDR3 bases are TGTGCCAGCAGTTCTTCAGGGGGGCGTAGCTATGGCTACACCTTC. Its protein is CASSSSGGRSYGYTF.

The chain has TRBV7-2 and TRBJ1-2, with 7 positions matching TRBD1. V gave up 1 base and J gave up 4 bases; unmatched junction bases: 6. Germline-derived CDR1 and CDR2 are SGHTA and FQGNSA. The CDR3 runs 15 residues. This CDR3 is CASSLVAGGGYGYTF. The CDR3 nucleotides are TGTGCCAGCAGCTTAGTGGCAGGGGGTGGCTATGGCTACACCTTC.

The chain combines TRBV5-1 with TRBJ2-1; a possible D gene is TRBD2 (6 bases). Trimming cost V 0 bases and J 9 bases, with 16 bases left between them. The CDR3 is 15 residues long. Germline values: CDR1 SGHRS, CDR2 YFSETQ. The CDR3 spells CASSLAASAHSEQFF. The CDR3 DNA is TGCGCCAGCAGCTTGGCGGCTAGCGCCCACAGTGAGCAGTTCTTC.

The count of this clone is one. The J gene is TRBJ2-7, the V gene TRBV27, with 8 positions matching TRBD1. Trimming removed 2 bases from V and 4 bases from J; junction bases left unmatched: 10. This CDR3 region has 16 residues. Germline CDR1 MNHEY, CDR2 SMNVEV (reference sequence). CDR3 in amino acids: CASSLTEPGTGYEQYF. DNA for the CDR3: TGTGCCAGCAGTTTAACAGAACCCGGGACAGGATACGAGCAGTACTTC.

This clone was seen a single time. The rearrangement uses TRBV20-1 and TRBJ2-5, with D perhaps matching TRBD2 (5 bases). The CDR3 consists of 11 residues. Germline loops: CDR1 DFQATT, CDR2 SNEGSKA (reference sequence). The V gene lost 8 bases and the J gene lost 4 bases, with 11 bases spanning the gap. CDR3 coding DNA: TGCAGTATTGGAGAGGGAGAGACCCAGTACTTC. This gives the protein CSIGEGETQYF.

Details on this clone: Different DNA sequences within this sample yield the same CDR3. The chain couples TRBV7-3 to TRBJ2-1, with TRBD2 matching over 7 bases. Germline V lookup: CDR1 SGHTA, CDR2 FQGTGA. This CDR3 comprises 15 residues. J gave up 2 bases and V 2 bases, and 3 bases lay outside the gene matches. This CDR3 is CASSLRLAAYNEQFF. The CDR3 DNA follows: TGTGCCAGCAGCTTACGGCTAGCGGCCTACAATGAGCAGTTCTTC.

V gene TRBV7-3 combines with J gene TRBJ1-2; D is possibly TRBD1 (5 bases). The CDR3 length is 13 residues. From germline, CDR1 is SGHTA and CDR2 FQGTGA. Trimming took off 5 bases at V and 8 bases at J, with 15 bases between the two ends. The CDR3 sequence is CASSPERGRGYTF. The CDR3 DNA follows: TGTGCCAGCAGCCCTGAAAGGGGCAGGGGCTACACCTTC.

The chain joins TRBV7-2 to TRBJ1-4, with TRBD1 as a possible D gene (5 bases). This CDR3 region has 14 residues. V was trimmed by 2 bases and J by 10 bases, leaving 14 bases between them. From germline, CDR1 is SGHTA and CDR2 FQGNSA. CDR3 coding DNA: TGTGCCAGCAGCTTAAACCAGGGAGAGGGAAAACTGTTTTTT. Translation: CASSLNQGEGKLFF.

V usage is TRBV30 and J usage is TRBJ1-3, with D hard to call. This CDR3 comprises 14 residues. Germline-derived CDR1 and CDR2 are GTSNPN and SVGIG (reference sequence). V dropped 4 bases and J dropped 3 bases, with 13 bases sitting between them. CDR3 sequence (DNA): TGTGCCTGGAAACCTCGGGGTGTTGGAAACACCATATATTTT. It codes for CAWKPRGVGNTIYF.

This CDR3 reads CASSQEQGYEQFF. CDR3 DNA: TGCGCCAGCAGCCAAGAACAGGGCTATGAGCAGTTCTTC. This chain joins TRBV4-3 and TRBJ2-1; D is possibly TRBD1 (6 bases). The CDR3 extends over 13 amino acids. Germline V gene lookup returns CDR1 LGHNA and CDR2 YSLEER. V was clipped by 0 bases and J by 8 bases, with 8 bases between them.

The chain uses TRBV4-1 and TRBJ2-7; D is perhaps TRBD1 or TRBD2 (5 bases each). This CDR3 has 13 residues. V shed 2 bases and J shed 6 bases, with 11 bases lying between them. Per the germline V gene, CDR1 is MGHRA and CDR2 is YSYEKL. The CDR3 DNA reads as TGCGCCAGCAGCCAAACCGGTGGGGGCGAGCAGTACTTC. Protein: CASSQTGGGEQYF.

This clone was found once. V usage is TRBV5-3 and J usage is TRBJ2-1, with D perhaps TRBD1 (6 bases). TRBV5-3 is noted as an ORF with a role that remains uncertain. The length of the CDR3 is 15 residues. V was cut by 7 bases and J by 2 bases, with 16 bases left in between. In DNA, the CDR3 is TGTGCCAGAGAATCGGGACACTTAGCCTACAATGAGCAGTTCTTC. This gives the protein CARESGHLAYNEQFF.

This clone showed up just once. The chain has TRBV4-2 and TRBJ2-7; 8 bases map to TRBD2. This CDR3 has 17 amino acids. The trim removed 2 bases at V and 2 bases at J, leaving 11 bases unmatched. The germline V gene encodes CDR1 LGHNA and CDR2 YNFKEQ. The CDR3 region has the DNA TGTGCCAGCAGCCAAACGGCACTAGCGGAGCAAACCTACGAGCAGTACTTC. As protein: CASSQTALAEQTYEQYF.

J is TRBJ2-6 and V is TRBV5-1; D remains ambiguous. The CDR3 has 16 amino acids. V was clipped by 0 bases and J by 2 bases, with 9 bases between them. CDR1 and CDR2 (germline): SGHRS, YFSETQ. Here the CDR3 reads CASSLVLNAGANVLTF. The CDR3 nucleotides read TGCGCCAGCAGCTTGGTTCTAAATGCTGGGGCCAACGTCCTGACTTTC.

With respect to this clone: Other nucleotide sequences in the sample specify the same CDR3. The V and J genes are TRBV28 and TRBJ2-3, with 12 bases matching TRBD2. Germline values: CDR1 MDHEN, CDR2 SYDVKM. The J segment lost 3 bases and the V segment lost 3 bases, leaving 4 bases of the junction unmatched. The CDR3 has 16 amino acids. The CDR3 region is CASSFPLAGGTDTQYF. Written as DNA, the CDR3 is TGTGCCAGCAGTTTTCCCCTAGCGGGAGGGACAGATACGCAGTATTTT.

The chain recombines TRBV27 with TRBJ2-5; 7 nucleotides line up with TRBD2. V lost 5 bases and J lost 4; bases outside the gene matches: 13. The CDR3 sequence is 16 residues long. Germline values: CDR1 MNHEY, CDR2 SMNVEV (reference sequence). The CDR3 is CASSPHRGGVRETQYF. The CDR3 DNA is TGTGCCAGCAGTCCCCACCGGGGAGGGGTACGAGAGACCCAGTACTTC.

The chain carries TRBV29-1 and TRBJ2-7; 14 bases align to TRBD2. This CDR3 is 14 amino acids long. Per the germline V gene, CDR1 is SQVTM and CDR2 is ANQGSEA. V was pared by 5 bases and J by 7 bases, with 7 bases of the junction left unmatched. The CDR3 DNA sequence: TGCAGCGTTCGGGGACTAGCGGGAGCCGGAGAGCAGTACTTC. Translation gives CSVRGLAGAGEQYF.

V is TRBV7-2 and J is TRBJ2-1; D is possibly TRBD2 (5 bases). The CDR3 loop spans 16 amino acids. The V gene's germline CDR1 is SGHTA and CDR2 FQGNSA. V shed 3 bases and J shed 8 bases, with 20 bases lying between them. The CDR3 DNA sequence: TGTGCCAGCAGCTTGTCCGGACTGCCCCCTAGGGATGAGCAGTTCTTC. It is translated as CASSLSGLPPRDEQFF. Together with reference TRBV7-2 and TRBJ2-1, the CDR3 gives the full variable domain: GAGVSQSPSNKVTEKGKDVELRCDPISGHTALYWYRQSLGQGLEFLIYFQGNSAPDKSGLPSDRFSAERTGGSVSTLTIQRTQQEDSAVYLCASSLSGLPPRDEQFFGPGTRLTVL.

This clone was seen once. The rearrangement uses TRBV5-1 and TRBJ2-3; D gene ambiguous. This CDR3 has 16 residues. CDR1 and CDR2 from the germline V gene are SGHRS and YFSETQ. Trimming cost V 1 base and J 1 base, with 13 bases left between them. CDR3 nucleotides: TGCGCCAGCAGCTTGCTCCCTAGTATGGGCACAGATACGCAGTATTTT. Residues: CASSLLPSMGTDTQYF.

The rearrangement joins TRBV28 to TRBJ2-4; D remains ambiguous. CDR3 length equals 11 residues. V lost 6 bases, J lost 10 bases, and 10 bases lay in between. Per germline, CDR1 MDHEN and CDR2 SYDVKM. Written as DNA, the CDR3 is TGTGCCAGCAGCTCTCAAGGGATTCAGTACTTC. Its translation is CASSSQGIQYF.

The gene calls are TRBV27 and TRBJ2-3; no reliable D call. The CDR3 has 14 residues. V dropped 5 bases and J dropped 0 bases, with 9 bases sitting between them. The V gene's germline CDR1 is MNHEY and CDR2 SMNVEV (reference sequence). CDR3 sequence (DNA): TGTGCCAGCAGTCCTTTAACTAGCACAGATACGCAGTATTTT. Amino acids: CASSPLTSTDTQYF.

This clone was recorded once. The J gene is TRBJ2-7, the V gene TRBV6-2 or TRBV6-3; D may be TRBD1 (5 bases). V was pared by 2 bases and J by 12 bases, with 14 bases between. The CDR3 length is 12 residues. CDR1 is MNHEY and CDR2 is SVGEGT in the germline V gene. The CDR3 loop is CASSYPDGRGYF. The CDR3 DNA follows: TGTGCCAGCAGTTACCCGGATGGAAGGGGGTACTTC.

The chain employs TRBV12-5 and TRBJ2-5; D perhaps matches TRBD1 (6 bases). CDR1 is LGHNT, CDR2 FRNRAP, per germline. V lost 1 base and J lost 4, with 10 bases in between. CDR3 length equals 14 residues. The CDR3 DNA reads as TGTGCTAGTGGTTTGGGAGGGGGACGAGAGACCCAGTACTTC. The encoded protein is CASGLGGGRETQYF.